The T cell receptor beta chain under discussion was sequenced for a study of T cells in Graves' hyperthyroidism and ophthalmopathy. On the study more broadly: Specimen type is peripheral blood, collected at initial diagnosis prior to any treatment. Study-level results: Blood also showed most of the thyroid clonotypes that were expanded above 0.001.

Every diagnosis used clinical symptoms, serum thyroxine and TRAb, thyroid ultrasound and orbital computed tomography. There were TCR beta CDR3 regions amplified from RNA transcripts. The primer set for the first-round RT-PCR of the TCR CDR3 was HTBI. TCRdb ran MiXCR on the multiplex PCR reads and lists one entry per CDR3 protein. The sample includes about 360,000 distinct CDR3 sequences, about 13% of them seen just once. The table lists this clonotype with many counts. Antigen unknown. Germline values: CDR1 DFQATT, CDR2 SNEGSKA (reference sequence). This CDR3 contains 15 residues. Trimming cost V 0 bases and J 5 bases; bases outside gene matches: 6.

V and J are TRBV20-1 and TRBJ2-1; 8 nucleotides match TRBD2. This clonotype was obtained from a woman aged 18-29 years with Graves' hyperthyroidism. Sequencing was performed on blood. The CDR3 region is CSARDPGTSDNEQFF. The CDR3 nucleotides read TGCAGTGCTAGAGATCCCGGGACTAGTGACAATGAGCAGTTCTTC.